The clone carrying this T cell receptor (beta chain) was seen just once. Antigen specificity is unknown. The record originates from a study of OX40 agonist ivuxolimab in advanced cancers. About the research overall: Treatment of patients was with ivuxolimab, an agonistic anti-OX40 (CD134) antibody. Prior anti-PD-1, anti-PD-L1 or anti-CTLA-4 therapy did not bar entry, and approximately 40% had some. Three individuals attained partial responses, comprising one hepatocellular carcinoma case and two cutaneous melanoma cases.

The CDR3 consists of 13 residues. Trimming stripped 4 bases from V and 3 bases from J, with 10 bases between. Per germline, CDR1 SQVTM and CDR2 ANQGSEA. Study-level findings and limits: People who partly responded at 0.1-3.0 mg/kg had some of the least clonal expansion seen.

TCRdb's table, derived via immunoSEQ multiplex PCR, lists solely in-frame clones and lacks some. The sample includes approximately 80,000 clones, about 90% of them seen just once. This chain joins TRBV29-1 and TRBJ2-1, with D uncertain. This TCR was recovered from an adult with an advanced solid tumor such as melanoma, head and neck, liver or kidney cancer. Sample: CD4+ or CD8+ T cells sorted from blood, taken in a trial of the OX40 agonist ivuxolimab. The CDR3 DNA sequence: TGCAGCGTTGGTGGGCTCGGCTACAATGAGCAGTTCTTC. This codes for CSVGGLGYNEQFF.